This passage covers 10 T cell receptor beta chains from one sample sequenced in a study of blood T cell repertoires in COVID-19. The protocol was immunoSEQ multiplex PCR, while the TCRdb copy is restricted to in-frame clones and leaves out a portion. Here the sample spans a few hundred thousand clones, roughly 90% being singletons. The sequencing input was peripheral blood. The receptors derive from a middle-aged man with COVID-19, enrolled during active disease.

The rearrangement links TRBV6-2 or TRBV6-3 to TRBJ2-1; D may be TRBD1 (6 bases). The V gene's germline CDR1 is MNHEY and CDR2 SVGEGT. V was clipped by 5 bases and J by 5 bases, with 13 bases between them. There are 14 residues in the CDR3. CDR3 sequence (DNA): TGTGCCAGCAGTAAAAGACAGGAGAACAATGAGCAGTTCTTC. Its translation: CASSKRQENNEQFF.

A few counts support this clone. V usage is TRBV6-5 and J usage is TRBJ2-5; 8 bases are a match to TRBD1. The J segment lost 1 base and the V segment lost 6 bases, leaving 7 bases of the junction unmatched. From germline, CDR1 is MNHEY and CDR2 SVGAGI. The CDR3 extends over 15 amino acids. CDR3 residues: CASRRTGIGQETQYF. The CDR3 DNA reads as TGTGCCAGCAGGCGGACAGGGATCGGCCAAGAGACCCAGTACTTC.

This clone was seen only once. The rearrangement uses TRBV5-1 and TRBJ2-6, with 9 nucleotides matching TRBD1. This CDR3 has 17 amino acids. Germline V gene sequence: CDR1 SGHRS, CDR2 YFSETQ. V trimming: 4 bases; J trimming: 4 bases; junction bases outside the gene matches: 9. The DNA of the CDR3 is TGCGCCAGCAGCAGAGCCGGGACAGGGATCGGGGCCAACGTCCTGACTTTC. Translation gives CASSRAGTGIGANVLTF. Filled out from reference TRBV5-1 and TRBJ2-6, the complete variable domain reads KAGVTQTPRYLIKTRGQQVTLSCSPISGHRSVSWYQQTPGQGLQFLFEYFSETQRNKGNFPGRFSGRQFSNSRSEMNVSTLELGDSALYLCASSRAGTGIGANVLTFGAGSRLTVL.

This chain links TRBV19 with TRBJ1-6, with unresolved D. The CDR3 runs 13 residues. V gave up 2 bases and J gave up 10 bases, with 9 bases separating them. Germline V gives CDR1 LNHDA, CDR2 SQIVND (reference sequence). In nucleotides, the CDR3 is TGTGCCAGTAGTATAAGTCGGGAATCACCCCTCCACTTT. This encodes CASSISRESPLHF.

This chain connects TRBV2 to TRBJ2-1; TRBD2 matches at 9 bases. The CDR3 extends over 13 amino acids. The junction had 7 bases not matched to a gene; V was cut back by 7 bases and J by 9 bases. CDR1 SNHLY and CDR2 FYNNEI come from the germline V gene. CDR3 sequence: CASIPAGGGEQFF. In nucleotides, the CDR3 is TGTGCCAGCATACCGGCGGGAGGGGGTGAGCAGTTCTTC.

This chain connects TRBV5-1 to TRBJ2-7, with D tentatively TRBD2 (6 bases). In germline, CDR1 is SGHRS, CDR2 YFSETQ. V lost 2 bases to trimming and J lost 3 bases, with 18 bases between them. This CDR3 has 16 amino acids. CDR3 loop: CASSFGMFGGFYEQYF. CDR3 nucleotide sequence: TGCGCCAGCAGCTTTGGGATGTTTGGAGGGTTCTACGAGCAGTACTTC.

The rearrangement links TRBV10-3 to TRBJ1-1; D may be TRBD1 (5 bases). V was trimmed by 3 bases and J by 3 bases, leaving 14 bases between them. Germline-derived CDR1 and CDR2 are ENHRY and SYGVKD. The CDR3 contains 15 residues. The CDR3 is CAISEQEGLDTEAFF. CDR3 in DNA: TGTGCCATCAGTGAACAGGAGGGATTAGACACTGAAGCTTTCTTT.

The chain has TRBV5-1 and TRBJ2-1; 16 bases align to TRBD2. The V gene end was trimmed by 7 bases and the J gene end by 9 bases; junction bases not matched to a gene: 7. Germline CDR1 and CDR2: SGHRS and YFSETQ. The CDR3 has 15 residues. The DNA for the CDR3 is TGCGCCAGCTCCTCGGGACTAGCGGGGGGGCTTGAGCAGTTCTTC. This codes for CASSSGLAGGLEQFF.

This sequence joins TRBV7-6 and TRBJ1-5; weak D call: TRBD1 (5 bases). V was cut by 5 bases and J by 7 bases, with 15 bases left in between. The germline gives CDR1 SGHVS, CDR2 FNYEAQ. The CDR3 runs 14 residues. The CDR3 DNA reads as TGTGCCAGCAGCCCGGGGCGGGAAAGCCAGCCCCAGCATTTT. Translated, it gives CASSPGRESQPQHF.

J is TRBJ2-7 and V is TRBV6-5; the match to TRBD1 covers 7 bases. Germline V gene lookup returns CDR1 MNHEY and CDR2 SVGAGI. This CDR3 is built from 14 residues. The V segment lost 0 bases and the J segment 3 bases; nucleotides outside the gene matches: 2. CDR3 coding DNA: TGTGCCAGCAGTTACTCTACAGGGGACTACGAGCAGTACTTC. Protein product: CASSYSTGDYEQYF.